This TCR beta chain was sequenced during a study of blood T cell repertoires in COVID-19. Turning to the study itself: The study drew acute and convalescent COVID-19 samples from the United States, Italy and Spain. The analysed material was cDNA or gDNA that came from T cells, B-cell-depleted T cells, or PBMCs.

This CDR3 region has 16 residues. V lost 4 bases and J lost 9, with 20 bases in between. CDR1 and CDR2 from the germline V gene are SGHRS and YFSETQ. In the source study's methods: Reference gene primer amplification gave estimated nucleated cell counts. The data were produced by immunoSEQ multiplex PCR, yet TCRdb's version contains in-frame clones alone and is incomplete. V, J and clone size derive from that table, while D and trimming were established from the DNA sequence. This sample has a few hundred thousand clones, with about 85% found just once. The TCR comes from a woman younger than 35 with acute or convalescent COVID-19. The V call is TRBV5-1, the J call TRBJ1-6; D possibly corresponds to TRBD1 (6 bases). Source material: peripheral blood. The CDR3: CASSVDPQGRGSPLHF. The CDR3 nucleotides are TGCGCCAGCAGCGTGGATCCACAGGGTAGAGGTTCACCCCTCCACTTT.